Following are 29 T cell receptor beta chains from one sample sequenced in a study of shared clonotypes between healthy human individuals. CD45RO-negative cells were positively selected for CCR7, leaving out terminally differentiated effector memory CD45RA+ cells. Clones were read by immunoSEQ multiplex PCR, and TCRdb kept only the in-frame ones, dropping some. The profile shows under 2,000,000 clones, around 96% of them singletons. What was sequenced was naive CD8+ T cells sorted from blood. The receptor source for this set is a man between 18 and 35 years old in good health.

The gene calls are TRBV4-1 and TRBJ2-5, with D possibly TRBD2 on 6 matching bases. Trimming stripped 4 bases from V and 1 base from J, with 13 bases between. The CDR3 has 15 residues. CDR1 MGHRA and CDR2 YSYEKL come from the germline V gene. In nucleotides, the CDR3 is TGCGCCAGCAGCCCCGTGGGGGGTCCCCAAGAGACCCAGTACTTC. Translated: CASSPVGGPQETQYF.

The V call is TRBV4-1, the J call TRBJ2-7; weak D call: TRBD2 (6 bases). The CDR3 is 16 amino acids. Trimming stripped 1 base from V and 3 bases from J, with 16 bases between. Germline-derived CDR1 and CDR2 are MGHRA and YSYEKL. CDR3 region: CASSQAPGVNGYEQYF. Here the CDR3 DNA reads TGCGCCAGCAGCCAAGCTCCGGGGGTCAATGGCTACGAGCAGTACTTC.

To note about this clone: Other DNA sequences in this specimen translate into the identical CDR3. The chain carries TRBV7-9 and TRBJ1-5; the D is unclear. The CDR3 consists of 15 residues. Trimming shortened V by 1 base and J by 0 bases, and 7 bases separated the two germline ends. Germline assignment: CDR1 SEHNR and CDR2 FQNEAQ (reference sequence). The CDR3 loop reads CASSLGEYSNQPQHF. The DNA of the CDR3 is TGTGCCAGCAGCTTAGGGGAATATAGCAATCAGCCCCAGCATTTT.

The chain combines TRBV27 with TRBJ2-1, with no clear D. The length of the CDR3 is 13 residues. Deletions cut 3 bases from V and 5 bases from J, with 8 bases between. CDR1 is MNHEY, CDR2 SMNVEV, per germline (reference sequence). In DNA, the CDR3 is TGTGCCAGCAGTTTCTTGGCTAACAATGAGCAGTTCTTC. Its protein product is CASSFLANNEQFF.

The chain uses TRBV11-2 and TRBJ2-5; 9 bases agree with TRBD1. Trimming removed 0 bases from V and 4 bases from J; junction bases left unmatched: 6. Germline CDR1 is SGHAT and CDR2 is FQNNGV. The CDR3 length is 16 residues. CDR3 nucleotide sequence: TGTGCCAGCAGCTTAGAGACAGGGGGGGGTGCAGAGACCCAGTACTTC. The encoded protein is CASSLETGGGAETQYF.

The chain is built from TRBV19 and TRBJ2-7; D is perhaps TRBD1 (6 bases). The CDR3 covers 12 residues. CDR1 and CDR2 (germline): LNHDA, SQIVND (reference sequence). The CDR3 sequence: CATRDIDHEQYF. The DNA of the CDR3 is TGTGCGACCCGGGACATCGATCACGAGCAGTACTTC.

J is TRBJ1-6 and V is TRBV2, with 7 bases fitting TRBD1. The ends lost 1 base at V and 10 bases at J; junction bases unmatched: 7. The CDR3 has 15 residues. Looked up from germline, CDR1 is SNHLY and CDR2 is FYNNEI. CDR3 loop: CASSEDGAGGSPLHF. Written as DNA, the CDR3 is TGTGCCAGCAGTGAAGATGGTGCAGGGGGGTCACCCCTCCACTTT.

The CDR3 spells CASSLGQGEVTEAFF. The CDR3, as DNA: TGTGCCAGCAGCTTAGGACAGGGAGAGGTCACTGAAGCTTTCTTT. The chain joins TRBV7-9 to TRBJ1-1; 7 positions match TRBD1. Germline V gene sequence: CDR1 SEHNR, CDR2 FQNEAQ (reference sequence). This CDR3 is built from 15 residues. The V segment lost 1 base and the J segment 4 bases; nucleotides outside the gene matches: 6.

The gene calls are TRBV30 and TRBJ2-7; tentatively, D is TRBD2 (5 bases). The germline V and J ends were trimmed by 0 bases and 3 bases, with 9 bases remaining between them. The CDR3 sequence is 13 residues long. Germline V gene lookup returns CDR1 GTSNPN and CDR2 SVGIG (reference sequence). In nucleotides, the CDR3 is TGTGCCTGGAGTGTAGGCGGACTCTACGAGCAGTACTTC. This encodes CAWSVGGLYEQYF.

This sequence joins TRBV4-3 and TRBJ2-7; D may match TRBD1 or TRBD2 (6 bases each). Trimming removed 0 bases from V and 6 bases from J, with 15 bases in between. Germline V gives CDR1 LGHNA, CDR2 YSLEER. This CDR3 contains 15 residues. The CDR3 DNA follows: TGCGCCAGCAGCCAAGATCTGGGGGGCGCGGCCGAGCAGTACTTC. This sequence encodes CASSQDLGGAAEQYF.

The chain has TRBV11-2 and TRBJ2-5, with D perhaps matching TRBD1 (6 bases). The germline gives CDR1 SGHAT, CDR2 FQNNGV. V gave up 5 bases and J gave up 2 bases, with 21 bases separating them. The CDR3 spans 17 residues. The CDR3, as DNA: TGTGCCAGCAGCCCCTGGGGGCAGGGAGCTTCTCAAGAGACCCAGTACTTC. Its translation is CASSPWGQGASQETQYF.

The V call is TRBV5-4, the J call TRBJ1-6; perhaps TRBD1 as D (5 bases). Trimming took 5 bases from V and 6 from J, leaving 12 bases between them. This CDR3 spans 14 amino acids. Germline V gene data show CDR1 as SGHNT and CDR2 as YYREEE (reference sequence). CDR3 region: CASRPRGGNSPLHF. The CDR3 bases are TGTGCCAGCAGACCACGGGGGGGTAATTCACCCCTCCACTTT.

In this sample, this clone turned up once. The V and J genes are TRBV9 and TRBJ2-2; 8 bases line up with TRBD2. The CDR3 runs to 18 residues. V was pared by 3 bases and J by 5 bases, with 15 bases of the junction left unmatched. Germline V gene lookup returns CDR1 SGDLS and CDR2 YYNGEE. DNA of the CDR3: TGTGCCAGCAGCGAGCCCGTAAATAGCGGGGTGGGAACCGGGGAGCTGTTTTTT. Encoded protein: CASSEPVNSGVGTGELFF. Using reference TRBV9 and TRBJ2-2 for the parts outside the CDR3, the full variable domain is DSGVTQTPKHLITATGQRVTLRCSPRSGDLSVYWYQQSLDQGLQFLIQYYNGEERAKGNILERFSAQQFPDLHSELNLSSLELGDSALYFCASSEPVNSGVGTGELFFGEGSRLTVL.

The chain couples TRBV10-1 to TRBJ2-1; 7 nucleotides line up with TRBD1. Germline V lookup: CDR1 WNHNN, CDR2 SYGVQD (reference sequence). V trimming: 8 bases; J trimming: 8 bases; junction bases outside the gene matches: 9. The length of the CDR3 is 13 residues. The CDR3 DNA is TGCGCCAGCTTCCACAGGGGTCCGTATGAGCAGTTCTTC. Residues: CASFHRGPYEQFF.

The chain has TRBV27 and TRBJ2-1; possible D gene TRBD1, 5 bases. The CDR3 has 14 amino acids. CDR1 MNHEY and CDR2 SMNVEV come from the germline V gene (reference sequence). The germline V and J ends were trimmed by 6 bases and 3 bases, with 12 bases remaining between them. CDR3 nucleotides: TGTGCCAGCAGGCGATTAGGGGACTACAATGAGCAGTTCTTC. Translated, it gives CASRRLGDYNEQFF.

This chain uses TRBV27 with TRBJ2-1; 10 bases match TRBD1. This CDR3 is built from 14 residues. J lost 7 bases, V lost 5 bases, and 5 bases had no gene match. Germline V gene sequence: CDR1 MNHEY, CDR2 SMNVEV (reference sequence). Written as DNA, the CDR3 is TGTGCCAGCAGTGGGACAGGGGCGCTGAATGAGCAGTTCTTC. It specifies CASSGTGALNEQFF.

The chain joins TRBV5-1 to TRBJ1-6; weak D call: TRBD1 (5 bases). With 0 bases removed from V and 4 bases from J, the gap between germline ends came to 11 bases. Germline loops: CDR1 SGHRS, CDR2 YFSETQ. This CDR3 contains 16 residues. The CDR3 here is CASSLVGAEYNSPLHF. The CDR3 region has the DNA TGCGCCAGCAGCTTGGTAGGGGCCGAATATAATTCACCCCTCCACTTT.

This chain links TRBV5-6 with TRBJ2-7, with a weak D call TRBD2 (6 bases). CDR1 and CDR2 from the germline V gene are SGHDT and YYEEEE. This CDR3 region has 14 residues. Trimming stripped 3 bases from V and 2 bases from J, with 12 bases between. The CDR3 spells CASSWGDSTYEQYF. The CDR3 bases are TGTGCCAGCAGCTGGGGGGACTCGACCTACGAGCAGTACTTC. Drawing the rest from reference TRBV5-6 and TRBJ2-7, the complete variable domain is DAGVTQSPTHLIKTRGQQVTLRCSPKSGHDTVSWYQQALGQGPQFIFQYYEEEERQRGNFPDRFSGHQFPNYSSELNVNALLLGDSALYLCASSWGDSTYEQYFGPGTRLTVT.

The genes are TRBV7-9 and TRBJ2-2; 8 bases match TRBD2. The CDR3 is 16 amino acids. V lost 5 bases and J lost 5; bases outside the gene matches: 10. Germline CDR1 and CDR2: SEHNR and FQNEAQ (reference sequence). The CDR3, as DNA: TGTGCCAGCAGCCCCGAGCGGGAGTCTAGGACCGGGGAGCTGTTTTTT. Its translation is CASSPERESRTGELFF.

This chain connects TRBV15 to TRBJ2-1; D is unclear. The CDR3 runs to 15 residues. V was shortened by 0 bases and J by 7 bases, with 13 bases between the two germline ends. CDR1 and CDR2 (germline): LNHNV, YYDKDF (reference sequence). DNA of the CDR3: TGTGCCACCAGCAGAGATGCTGAAGGGTTTAATGAGCAGTTCTTC. This gives the protein CATSRDAEGFNEQFF.

The rearrangement links TRBV2 to TRBJ2-5; D uncertain. V gave up 1 base and J gave up 5 bases, with 5 bases separating them. This CDR3 is built from 12 residues. In germline, CDR1 is SNHLY, CDR2 FYNNEI. This CDR3 is CASSEGWETQYF. The DNA of the CDR3 is TGTGCCAGCAGTGAAGGGTGGGAGACCCAGTACTTC.

J is TRBJ1-3 and V is TRBV7-9; no reliable D call. Germline V lookup: CDR1 SEHNR, CDR2 FQNEAQ (reference sequence). This CDR3 is 16 amino acids long. Deletions cut 0 bases from V and 3 bases from J, with 12 bases between. This CDR3 reads CASSLALEDIGNTIYF. The DNA for the CDR3 is TGTGCCAGCAGCTTAGCGCTAGAGGATATTGGAAACACCATATATTTT.

The chain joins TRBV10-1 to TRBJ2-5; D is perhaps TRBD1 or TRBD2 (5 bases each). Germline V gene data show CDR1 as WNHNN and CDR2 as SYGVQD (reference sequence). The CDR3 has 15 residues. Trimming cost V 2 bases and J 1 base, with 11 bases left between them. For the CDR3, the DNA is TGCGCCAGCAGTGAGGAGGGGCGTCCCCAAGAGACCCAGTACTTC. This sequence encodes CASSEEGRPQETQYF.

The CDR3 region is CASSLGPGYEQYF. The CDR3 DNA reads as TGTGCCAGCAGCTTAGGGCCGGGCTACGAGCAGTACTTC. The rearrangement uses TRBV27 and TRBJ2-7; D not resolved. Between the trimmed V and J ends, which lost 6 bases and 3 bases, there was a span of 12 bases. This CDR3 region has 13 residues. Germline CDR1 reads MNHEY; CDR2 reads SMNVEV (reference sequence).

This chain links TRBV9 with TRBJ2-2; D is unresolved. The CDR3 spans 16 residues. Germline V lookup: CDR1 SGDLS, CDR2 YYNGEE. The V gene lost 0 bases and the J gene lost 4 bases, with 13 bases spanning the gap. The CDR3 DNA reads TGTGCCAGCAGCGTAGCTACTGGGGTCGTCACCGGGGAGCTGTTTTTT. This sequence encodes CASSVATGVVTGELFF.

V usage is TRBV21-1 and J usage is TRBJ2-5; the table gives TRBD2 as D, unverified against the DNA. TRBV21-1 is described as a pseudogene. The CDR3 covers 20 residues. In DNA form, the CDR3 reads TGTGCCAGCAGCCACAGTGAATCCGGGACTAGCGGGAGATTTGCTGAGACCCAGTACTTC. Protein: CASSHSESGTSGRFAETQYF.

The chain joins TRBV10-1 to TRBJ1-1, with D unresolved. The V gene lost 4 bases and the J gene lost 0 bases, with 6 bases spanning the gap. The CDR3 extends over 13 amino acids. In germline, CDR1 is WNHNN, CDR2 SYGVQD (reference sequence). The CDR3 DNA follows: TGCGCCAGCAGTGTGGGGATGAACACTGAAGCTTTCTTT. Its translation is CASSVGMNTEAFF.

V gene TRBV27 combines with J gene TRBJ2-3, with 9 bases fitting TRBD1. The J segment lost 2 bases and the V segment lost 3 bases, leaving 6 bases of the junction unmatched. This CDR3 has 16 amino acids. CDR1 is MNHEY, CDR2 SMNVEV, per germline (reference sequence). CDR3 DNA: TGTGCCAGCAGTTTTTTGGGACAGGGATACACAGATACGCAGTATTTT. Amino acids: CASSFLGQGYTDTQYF.

This clone was detected only once. The V and J genes are TRBV5-4 and TRBJ1-2; the match to TRBD1 covers 11 bases. Germline V gene data show CDR1 as SGHNT and CDR2 as YYREEE (reference sequence). The V segment lost 4 bases and the J segment 8 bases; nucleotides outside the gene matches: 4. This CDR3 has 13 residues. Here the CDR3 DNA reads TGTGCCAGCAGCCTGGACAGGGGGCGAGGCTACACCTTC. Amino acids: CASSLDRGRGYTF.